This T cell receptor beta chain was found in a study of T cells after yellow fever vaccination. This clonotype was picked up a small number of times. The target antigen is unknown. TCRdb re-called the 5' RACE reads with MiXCR, one entry per CDR3 protein. The sample shows under 300,000 distinct CDR3 sequences, 6.9% of them seen only once. Study observations and caveats: Of the clonotypes, a small share occurred in both CD4 and CD8 compartments.

The trim removed 1 base at V and 6 bases at J, leaving 1 base unmatched. The CDR3 contains 14 residues. The source material was CD4+ T cells sorted from PBMCs, sampled 15 days after the yellow fever booster vaccination. The source of this sequence is a man aged 30-40 years who received the YFV17D yellow fever vaccine. The V call is TRBV12-3 or TRBV12-4, the J call TRBJ1-5; 9 nucleotides line up with TRBD1. DNA for the CDR3: TGTGCCAGCAGTTTAGACAGGGGGCTTCAGCCCCAGCATTTT. Its translation: CASSLDRGLQPQHF.